This T cell receptor beta chain was captured in a study of T cell therapy after organ transplantation. In the study overall: Therapy products were autologous CMV-specific T cells, peptide-expanded for roughly two weeks. About 20% of the ten patients were classed as nonresponders.

Trimming shortened V by 0 bases and J by 13 bases, and 17 bases separated the two germline ends. This CDR3 comprises 14 residues. Germline-derived CDR1 and CDR2 are SGHNT and YYREEE (reference sequence). On this clone: Its antigen is as yet unknown.

Time point noted: 20-29 weeks after completion of therapy. The table came from immunoSEQ multiplex PCR; TCRdb's copy has only in-frame clones and leaves some out. This sample has roughly 15,000 clones, with approximately 85% found just once. The receptor's source is a human patient who had received a solid organ transplant and had CMV disease. Some of the T cells might come from the graft donor. V is TRBV5-4 and J is TRBJ2-1, with no clear D. The sample consisted of CD8+ T cells from blood, taken after autologous CMV-specific T cell therapy. CDR3 coding DNA: TGTGCCAGCAGCTTGGGAAGTCCTGATGGCCCTCAGTTCTTC. It translates to CASSLGSPDGPQFF.